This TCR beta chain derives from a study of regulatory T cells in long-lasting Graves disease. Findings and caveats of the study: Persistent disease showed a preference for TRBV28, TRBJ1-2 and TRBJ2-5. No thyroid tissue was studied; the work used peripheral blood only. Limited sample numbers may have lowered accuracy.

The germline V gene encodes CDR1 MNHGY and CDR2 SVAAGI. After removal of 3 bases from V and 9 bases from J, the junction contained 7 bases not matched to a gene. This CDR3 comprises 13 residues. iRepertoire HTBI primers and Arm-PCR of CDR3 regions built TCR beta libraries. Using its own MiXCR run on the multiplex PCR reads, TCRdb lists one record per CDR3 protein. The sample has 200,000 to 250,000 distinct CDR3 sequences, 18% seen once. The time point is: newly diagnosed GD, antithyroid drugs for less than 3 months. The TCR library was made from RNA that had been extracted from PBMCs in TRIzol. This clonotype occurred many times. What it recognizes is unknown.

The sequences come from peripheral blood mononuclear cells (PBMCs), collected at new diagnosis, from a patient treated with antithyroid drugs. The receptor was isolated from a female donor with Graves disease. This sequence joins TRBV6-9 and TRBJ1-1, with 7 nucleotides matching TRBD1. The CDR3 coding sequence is TGTGCCAGCAGTTACAGCCGACAGGGTCAAGCTTTCTTT. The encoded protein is CASSYSRQGQAFF.